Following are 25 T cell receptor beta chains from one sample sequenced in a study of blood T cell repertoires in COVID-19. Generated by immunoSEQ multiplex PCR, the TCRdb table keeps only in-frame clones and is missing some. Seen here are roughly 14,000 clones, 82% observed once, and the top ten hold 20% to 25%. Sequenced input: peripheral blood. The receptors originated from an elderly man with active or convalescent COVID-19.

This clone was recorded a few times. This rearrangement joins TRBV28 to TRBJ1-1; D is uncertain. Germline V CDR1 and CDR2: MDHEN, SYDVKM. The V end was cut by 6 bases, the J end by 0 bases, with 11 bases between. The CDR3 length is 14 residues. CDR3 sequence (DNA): TGTGCCAGCAGACGTTACAACGTGAACACTGAAGCTTTCTTT. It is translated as CASRRYNVNTEAFF. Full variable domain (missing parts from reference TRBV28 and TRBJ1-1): DVKVTQSSRYLVKRTGEKVFLECVQDMDHENMFWYRQDPGLGLRLIYFSYDVKMKEKGDIPEGYSVSREKKERFSLILESASTNQTSMYLCASRRYNVNTEAFFGQGTRLTVV.

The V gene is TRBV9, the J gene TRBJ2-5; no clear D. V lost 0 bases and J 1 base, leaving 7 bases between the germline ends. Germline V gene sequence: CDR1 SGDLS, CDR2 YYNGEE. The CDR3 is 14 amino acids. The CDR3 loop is CASSVERSQETQYF. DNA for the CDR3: TGTGCCAGCAGCGTAGAACGGTCCCAAGAGACCCAGTACTTC.

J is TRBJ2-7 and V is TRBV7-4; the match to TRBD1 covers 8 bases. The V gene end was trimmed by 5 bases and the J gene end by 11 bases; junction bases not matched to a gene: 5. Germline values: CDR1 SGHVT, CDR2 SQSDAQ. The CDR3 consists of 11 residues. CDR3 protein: CASSEWTGKYF. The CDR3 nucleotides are TGTGCCAGCAGCGAATGGACAGGGAAGTACTTC.

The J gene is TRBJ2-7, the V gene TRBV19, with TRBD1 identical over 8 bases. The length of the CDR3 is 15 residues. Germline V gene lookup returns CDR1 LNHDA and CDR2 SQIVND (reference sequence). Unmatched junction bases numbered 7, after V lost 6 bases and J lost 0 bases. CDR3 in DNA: TGTGCCAGTAGGGTCTGGACAGGGTCCTCCTACGAGCAGTACTTC. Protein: CASRVWTGSSYEQYF.

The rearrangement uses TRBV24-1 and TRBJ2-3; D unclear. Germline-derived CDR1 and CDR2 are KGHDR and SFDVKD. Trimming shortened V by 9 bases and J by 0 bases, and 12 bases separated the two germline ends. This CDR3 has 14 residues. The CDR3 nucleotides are TGTGCCACCCGAACCTCGGGTAGCACAGATACGCAGTATTTT. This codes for CATRTSGSTDTQYF.

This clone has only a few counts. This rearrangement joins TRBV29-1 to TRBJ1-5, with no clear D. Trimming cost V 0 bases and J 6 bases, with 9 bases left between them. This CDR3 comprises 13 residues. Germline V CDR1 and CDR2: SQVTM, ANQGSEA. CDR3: CSVEEDEGQPQHF. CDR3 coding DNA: TGCAGCGTTGAAGAAGACGAGGGTCAGCCCCAGCATTTT.

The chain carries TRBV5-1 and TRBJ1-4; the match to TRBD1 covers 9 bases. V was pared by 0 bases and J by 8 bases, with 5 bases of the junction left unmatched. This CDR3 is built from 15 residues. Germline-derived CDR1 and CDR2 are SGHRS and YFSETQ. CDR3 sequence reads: CASSLVGQGNEKLFF. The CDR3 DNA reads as TGCGCCAGCAGCTTGGTTGGACAGGGGAACGAAAAACTGTTTTTT.

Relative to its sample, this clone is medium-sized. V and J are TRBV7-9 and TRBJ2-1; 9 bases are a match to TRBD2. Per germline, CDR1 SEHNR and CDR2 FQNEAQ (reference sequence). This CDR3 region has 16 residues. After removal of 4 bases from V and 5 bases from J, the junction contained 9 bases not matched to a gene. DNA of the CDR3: TGTGCCAGCAGCTCTTTAAAGCGGGGGGCTGACAATGAGCAGTTCTTC. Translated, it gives CASSSLKRGADNEQFF.

This CDR3 reads CASSATDRGPQYF. The CDR3 DNA is TGTGCCAGTAGTGCCACCGACAGGGGTCCGCAGTATTTT. This rearrangement joins TRBV19 to TRBJ2-3; 8 bases align to TRBD1. CDR1 is LNHDA, CDR2 SQIVND, per germline (reference sequence). V dropped 5 bases and J dropped 10; count of bases not matched to a gene: 8. CDR3 length: 13 amino acids.

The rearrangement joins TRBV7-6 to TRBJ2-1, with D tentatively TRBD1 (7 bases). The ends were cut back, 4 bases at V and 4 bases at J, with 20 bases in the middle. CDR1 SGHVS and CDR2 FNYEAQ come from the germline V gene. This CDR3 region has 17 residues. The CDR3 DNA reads TGTGCCAGCAGCTCATACAGGGGAGGAGTCCCGTACAATGAGCAGTTCTTC. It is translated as CASSSYRGGVPYNEQFF. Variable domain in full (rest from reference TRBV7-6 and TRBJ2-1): GAGVSQSPRYKVTKRGQDVALRCDPISGHVSLYWYRQALGQGPEFLTYFNYEAQQDKSGLPNDRFSAERPEGSISTLTIQRTEQRDSAMYRCASSSYRGGVPYNEQFFGPGTRLTVL.

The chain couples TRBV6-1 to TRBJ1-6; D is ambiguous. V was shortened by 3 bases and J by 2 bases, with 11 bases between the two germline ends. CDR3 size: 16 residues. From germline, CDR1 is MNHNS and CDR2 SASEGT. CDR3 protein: CASSEIWATYNSPLHF. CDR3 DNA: TGTGCCAGCAGTGAGATATGGGCGACCTATAATTCACCCCTCCACTTT.

CDR3 sequence reads: CASRETSGGVNEQFF. In DNA form, the CDR3 reads TGTGCCAGCAGGGAGACTAGCGGGGGGGTGAATGAGCAGTTCTTC. The V and J genes are TRBV2 and TRBJ2-1; 14 bases are shared with TRBD2. The junction had 5 bases not matched to a gene; V was cut back by 6 bases and J by 7 bases. The CDR3 contains 15 residues. From germline, CDR1 is SNHLY and CDR2 FYNNEI.

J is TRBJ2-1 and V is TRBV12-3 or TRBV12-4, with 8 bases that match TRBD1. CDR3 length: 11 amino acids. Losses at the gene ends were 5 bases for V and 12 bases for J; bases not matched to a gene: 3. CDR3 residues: CASSPQGGQFF. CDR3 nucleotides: TGTGCCAGCAGTCCACAGGGGGGGCAGTTCTTC.

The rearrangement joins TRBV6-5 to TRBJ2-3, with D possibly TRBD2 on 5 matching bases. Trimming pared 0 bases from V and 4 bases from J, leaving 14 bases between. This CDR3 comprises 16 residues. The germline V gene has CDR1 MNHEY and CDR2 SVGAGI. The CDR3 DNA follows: TGTGCCAGCAGTTACTCGGAAGTCGGGGTGGCAGATACGCAGTATTTT. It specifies CASSYSEVGVADTQYF.

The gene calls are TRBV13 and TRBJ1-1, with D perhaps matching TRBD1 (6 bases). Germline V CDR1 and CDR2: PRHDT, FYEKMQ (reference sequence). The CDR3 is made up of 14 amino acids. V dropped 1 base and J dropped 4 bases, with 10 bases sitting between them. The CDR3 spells CASSLVAGATEAFF. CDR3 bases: TGTGCCAGCAGCTTAGTGGCGGGGGCCACTGAAGCTTTCTTT.

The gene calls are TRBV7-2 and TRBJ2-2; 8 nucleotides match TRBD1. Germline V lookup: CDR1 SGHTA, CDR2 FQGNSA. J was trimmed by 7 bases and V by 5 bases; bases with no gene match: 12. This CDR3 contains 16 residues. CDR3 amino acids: CASSPDRVGVIGELFF. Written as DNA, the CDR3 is TGTGCCAGCAGCCCGGACAGGGTGGGTGTGATCGGGGAGCTGTTTTTT.

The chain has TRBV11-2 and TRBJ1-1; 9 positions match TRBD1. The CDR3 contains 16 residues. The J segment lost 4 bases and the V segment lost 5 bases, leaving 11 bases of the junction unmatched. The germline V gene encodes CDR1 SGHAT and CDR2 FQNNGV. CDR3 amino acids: CASSQTGGDRSTEAFF. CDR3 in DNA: TGTGCCAGCAGCCAAACAGGGGGCGATAGATCCACTGAAGCTTTCTTT.

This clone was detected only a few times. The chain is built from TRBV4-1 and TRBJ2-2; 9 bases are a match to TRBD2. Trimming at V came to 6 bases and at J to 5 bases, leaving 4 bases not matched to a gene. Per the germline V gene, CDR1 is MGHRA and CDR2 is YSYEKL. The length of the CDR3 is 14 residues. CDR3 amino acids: CASSGLAGTGELFF. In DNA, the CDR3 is TGCGCCAGCAGTGGGCTAGCGGGGACCGGGGAGCTGTTTTTT.

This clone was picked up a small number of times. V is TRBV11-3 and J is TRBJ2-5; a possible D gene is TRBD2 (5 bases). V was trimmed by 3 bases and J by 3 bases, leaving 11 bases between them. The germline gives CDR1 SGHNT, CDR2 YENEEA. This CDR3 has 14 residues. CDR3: CASSLGAVKETQYF. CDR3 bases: TGTGCCAGCAGCTTGGGAGCGGTCAAAGAGACCCAGTACTTC.

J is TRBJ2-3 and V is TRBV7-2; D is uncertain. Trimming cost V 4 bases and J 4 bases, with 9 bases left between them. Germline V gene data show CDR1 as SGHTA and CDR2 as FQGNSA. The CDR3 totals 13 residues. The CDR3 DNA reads TGTGCCAGCAGCTCGTTTGAGGCAGATACGCAGTATTTT. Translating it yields CASSSFEADTQYF.

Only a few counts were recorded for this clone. CDR3: CASSLITAYEQYF. The DNA of the CDR3 is TGTGCCAGCAGCTTAATAACAGCCTACGAGCAGTACTTC. The V gene is TRBV13, the J gene TRBJ2-7, with D unresolved. Trimming stripped 2 bases from V and 2 bases from J, with 7 bases between. CDR1 is PRHDT and CDR2 is FYEKMQ in the germline V gene (reference sequence). CDR3 length: 13 residues.

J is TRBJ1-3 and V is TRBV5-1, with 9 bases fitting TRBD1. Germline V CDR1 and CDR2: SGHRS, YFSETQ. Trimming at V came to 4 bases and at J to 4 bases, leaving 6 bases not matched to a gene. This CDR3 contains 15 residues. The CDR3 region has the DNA TGCGCCAGCAGCCCCCGGACAGGGGTAGGAAACACCATATATTTT. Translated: CASSPRTGVGNTIYF. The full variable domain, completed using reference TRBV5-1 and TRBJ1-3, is KAGVTQTPRYLIKTRGQQVTLSCSPISGHRSVSWYQQTPGQGLQFLFEYFSETQRNKGNFPGRFSGRQFSNSRSEMNVSTLELGDSALYLCASSPRTGVGNTIYFGEGSWLTVV.

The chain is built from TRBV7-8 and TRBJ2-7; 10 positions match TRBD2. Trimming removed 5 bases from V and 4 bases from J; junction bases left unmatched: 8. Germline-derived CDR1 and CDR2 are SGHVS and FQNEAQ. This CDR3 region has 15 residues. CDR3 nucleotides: TGTGCCAGCAGCCAAACAGCGGGGGGGCTGTACGAGCAGTACTTC. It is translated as CASSQTAGGLYEQYF.

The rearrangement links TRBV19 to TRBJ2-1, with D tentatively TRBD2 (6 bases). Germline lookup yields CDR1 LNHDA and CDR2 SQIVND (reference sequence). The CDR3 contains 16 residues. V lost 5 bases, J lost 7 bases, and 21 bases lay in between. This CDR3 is CASSPSGTWVGNEQFF. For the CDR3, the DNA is TGTGCCAGTAGTCCTTCCGGGACTTGGGTGGGGAATGAGCAGTTCTTC.

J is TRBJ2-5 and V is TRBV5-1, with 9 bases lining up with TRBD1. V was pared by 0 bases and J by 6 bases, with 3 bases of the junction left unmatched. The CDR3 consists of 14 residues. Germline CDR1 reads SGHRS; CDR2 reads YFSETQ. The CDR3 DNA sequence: TGCGCCAGCAGCTTGGCCGACAGGGGGAAGACCCAGTACTTC. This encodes CASSLADRGKTQYF.